This is a list of T cell receptor beta chains from one sample in a study of OX40 agonist ivuxolimab in advanced cancers. Here immunoSEQ multiplex PCR was the method, and the copy in TCRdb shows in-frame clones only, minus some. The repertoire includes roughly 55,000 clones, 80% of them detected once, and around 4.6% sits in the top ten. The specimen comprised CD4+ or CD8+ T cells sorted from blood, sampled in a trial of the OX40 agonist ivuxolimab. Receptors originate from an adult with an advanced solid tumor such as melanoma, head and neck, liver or kidney cancer. CDR3s include the opening cysteine and the closing phenylalanine or tryptophan. The D gene is left open where the match is weak. Clone size, where shown, is once, few, many, or a class for clones that have expanded.

TRBJ2-1,TRBD2,TRBV27,few,TGTGCCAGCAGTTTATTAGGTAGCGGGACCTACAATGAGCAGTTCTTC,CASSLLGSGTYNEQFF
TRBJ2-1,.,TRBV6-5,once,TGTGCCAGCAGCTCTTATTGGAGCCCCTACAATGAGCAGTTCTTC,CASSSYWSPYNEQFF
TRBJ2-7,.,TRBV25-1,.,TGTGCCAGCGAATCCCAGGGGTACTACGAGCAGTACTTC,CASESQGYYEQYF
TRBJ1-6,.,TRBV19,once,TGTGCCAGTAGCAACGTGGGGGCTAATATTCCCCACTTT,CASSNVGANIPHF
TRBJ2-3,.,TRBV7-3,few,TGTGCCAGCAGCCCCGGGGAAGGGCGAGGTTCAGATACGCAGTATTTT,CASSPGEGRGSDTQYF
TRBJ2-2,TRBD2,TRBV5-1,once,TGCGCCAGCAGACCTTGGCGGGGGGGCCCGGGCACCGGGGAGCTGTTTTTT,CASRPWRGGPGTGELFF
TRBJ2-2,.,TRBV19,.,TGTGCCAGTAATCTGGGTCTGGGCGGGGAGCTGTTTTTT,CASNLGLGGELFF
TRBJ1-5,TRBD1,TRBV6-5,.,TGTGCCAGCAGCAAGGACAGGCGGCAGCATTTT,CASSKDRRQHF
TRBJ1-2,.,TRBV4-2,few,TGTGCCAGCAGCCAAGACGGGGATAGGGCATATGACGGCTACACCTTC,CASSQDGDRAYDGYTF
TRBJ2-7,.,TRBV11-3,.,TGTGCCAGCAGCTTAGTTACAGGGTTTACCCACGAGCAGTACTTC,CASSLVTGFTHEQYF
TRBJ2-2,.,TRBV27,few,TGTGCCAGCAGCCGGAACACCGGGGAGCTGTTTTTT,CASSRNTGELFF
TRBJ1-4,.,TRBV4-2,once,TGTGCCAGCAGCCAAGCTTACCGGACTAATGAAAAACTGTTTTTT,CASSQAYRTNEKLFF
TRBJ1-6,TRBD1,TRBV6-6,.,TGTGCCAGCAGTTCTAGGACAGGTTATAATTCACCCCTCCACTTT,CASSSRTGYNSPLHF
TRBJ1-1,.,TRBV6-6,.,TGTGCCAGCAGTTACGTTTTTGACACTGAAGCTTTCTTT,CASSYVFDTEAFF
TRBJ2-7,.,TRBV11-3,.,TGTGCCAGCAGCTCCTGGACAGTCTCCTACGAGCAGTACTTC,CASSSWTVSYEQYF
TRBJ1-6,.,TRBV19,.,TGTGCCAGTAGTATATCGGGCAGGGGTAATTCACCCCTCCACTTT,CASSISGRGNSPLHF
TRBJ2-2,TRBD1,TRBV7-3,.,TGTGCCAGCAGCTTATACGGGACAGGTGACACCGGGGAGCTGTTTTTT,CASSLYGTGDTGELFF
TRBJ2-3,.,TRBV23-1,.,TGCGCCCGCGGTCAGGACACAGATACGCAGTATTTT,CARGQDTDTQYF
TRBJ1-1,TRBD1,TRBV10-1,.,TGCGCCAGCAGTGAATCGGGACAGGTTCGTGAAGCTTTCTTT,CASSESGQVREAFF
TRBJ1-2,TRBD1,TRBV5-4,.,TGTGCCAGCAGCGGCGGACAGGGGGACTATGGCTACACCTTC,CASSGGQGDYGYTF
TRBJ1-6,.,TRBV16,.,TGTGCCAGCAGCCAATTGCAAGGAGACAATTCACCCCTCCACTTT,CASSQLQGDNSPLHF
TRBJ1-1,.,TRBV18,.,TGTGCCAGCTCACCAGGGGGCAGTGAAGCTTTCTTT,CASSPGGSEAFF
TRBJ2-7,.,TRBV11-3,.,TGTGCCAGCAGCTCGACGGGGTTCAGCGAGCAGTACTTC,CASSSTGFSEQYF
TRBJ2-7,.,TRBV6-5,.,TGTGCCAGCCGGAACGCCCCACAGCACTACGAGCAGTACTTC,CASRNAPQHYEQYF
TRBJ2-3,.,TRBV5-5,few,TGTGCCAGCAGCCCCCAGGTGGCAGATACGCAGTATTTT,CASSPQVADTQYF
TRBJ1-2,.,TRBV7-2,.,TGTGCCAGCAGCTTAAACGCGCTAGCTAACTATGGCTACACCTTC,CASSLNALANYGYTF
TRBJ1-1,TRBD1,TRBV6-6,.,TGTGCCAGCAGGGGACAGGGGGAAACTGAAGCTTTCTTT,CASRGQGETEAFF
TRBJ1-5,.,TRBV30,.,TGTGCCTGGAGTGTTCCCAGGGCTGGCAATCAGCCCCAGCATTTT,CAWSVPRAGNQPQHF
TRBJ1-5,.,TRBV6-5,once,TGTGCCAGCAGCCGAGACAGAGTCAATCAGCCCCAGCATTTT,CASSRDRVNQPQHF
TRBJ2-1,TRBD2,TRBV10-3,.,TGTGCCATCCAGCGGGGGAGCTCCTACAATGAGCAGTTCTTC,CAIQRGSSYNEQFF
TRBJ2-3,.,TRBV5-1,.,TGCGCCAGCAGCTTGGACAGCCTAGTCGGGGTTACGCAGTATTTT,CASSLDSLVGVTQYF
TRBJ1-4,.,TRBV5-1,.,TGCGCCAGCAGCTTGAAGGGAACTAATGAAAAACTGTTTTTT,CASSLKGTNEKLFF
TRBJ1-1,.,TRBV6-1,.,TGTGCCAGCGGGGACGGCTACACTGAAGCTTTCTTT,CASGDGYTEAFF
TRBJ1-1,.,TRBV6-9,.,TGTGCCAGCGCGAAGGGCTTCACTGAAGCTTTCTTT,CASAKGFTEAFF
TRBJ1-6,.,TRBV7-9,.,TGTGCCAGCAGCCAAGGGCACAGGGTGAATTCACCCCTCCACTTT,CASSQGHRVNSPLHF
TRBJ1-3,.,TRBV5-1,.,TGCGCCAGCAGCTTGGGGTCCGGCGTAACTGGAAACACCATATATTTT,CASSLGSGVTGNTIYF
TRBJ2-7,.,TRBV4-1,.,TGCGCCAGCAGCCAACCCGGGACTTCCCCGGGGTACGAGCAGTACTTC,CASSQPGTSPGYEQYF
TRBJ2-7,.,TRBV6-5,.,TGTGCCAGCAGTTATAACTTAGACCTCACCTACGAGCAGTACTTC,CASSYNLDLTYEQYF
TRBJ2-1,.,TRBV7-2,once,TGTGCCAGCAGCCGGGACACCTACAATGAGCAGTTCTTC,CASSRDTYNEQFF
TRBJ1-1,.,TRBV7-2,.,TGTGCCAGCAATCCGACCCCCGGGACTGAAGCTTTCTTT,CASNPTPGTEAFF
TRBJ1-5,.,TRBV19,.,TGTGCCAGTAGTAGGGGGCGTTATAGCAATCAGCCCCAGCATTTT,CASSRGRYSNQPQHF
TRBJ1-6,TRBD1,TRBV7-2,.,TGTGCCAGCAGCTTATACGACAGGGGTGTTTCACCCCTCCACTTT,CASSLYDRGVSPLHF
TRBJ1-5,.,TRBV7-2,.,TGTGCCAGCAGCTTATGGAGCAATCAGCCCCAGCATTTT,CASSLWSNQPQHF
TRBJ1-3,.,TRBV7-2,many,TGTGCCAGCAGGGGCCAGACCGCCTCTGGAAACACCATATATTTT,CASRGQTASGNTIYF
TRBJ1-1,.,TRBV6-6,.,TGTGCCAGCAGTTACCCCAAGGGCATCATGAACACTGAAGCTTTCTTT,CASSYPKGIMNTEAFF
TRBJ1-6,TRBD1,TRBV6-5,.,TGTGCCAGCAGTTACTATAGGACAGGGAATAATTCACCCCTCCACTTT,CASSYYRTGNNSPLHF
TRBJ2-1,.,TRBV5-1,few,TGCGCCAGCAGCTATGGAGGGCGCTCCGGGGGGCAGTTCTTC,CASSYGGRSGGQFF
TRBJ1-5,.,TRBV28,.,TGTGCCAGCAGTTTATCTTCCGGAGGGCGGGGGGAAAGCAATCAGCCCCAGCATTTT,CASSLSSGGRGESNQPQHF
TRBJ1-2,.,TRBV28,.,TGTGCCAGCAGTCCTCCGGAGTACTATGGCTACACCTTC,CASSPPEYYGYTF